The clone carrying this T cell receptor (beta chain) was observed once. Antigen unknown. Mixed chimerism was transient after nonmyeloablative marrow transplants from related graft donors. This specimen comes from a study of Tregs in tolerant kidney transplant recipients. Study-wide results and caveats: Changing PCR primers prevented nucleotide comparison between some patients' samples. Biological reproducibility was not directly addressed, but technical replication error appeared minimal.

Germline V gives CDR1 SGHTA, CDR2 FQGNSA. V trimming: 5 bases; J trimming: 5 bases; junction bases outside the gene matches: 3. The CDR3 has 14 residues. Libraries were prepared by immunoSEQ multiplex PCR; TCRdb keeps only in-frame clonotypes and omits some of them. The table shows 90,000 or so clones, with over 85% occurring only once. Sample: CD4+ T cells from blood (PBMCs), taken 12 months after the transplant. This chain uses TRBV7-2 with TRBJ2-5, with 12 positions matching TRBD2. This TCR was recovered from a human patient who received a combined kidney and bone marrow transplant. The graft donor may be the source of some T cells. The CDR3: CASSLTSGGETQYF. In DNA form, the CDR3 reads TGTGCCAGCAGCCTAACTAGCGGGGGGGAGACCCAGTACTTC.